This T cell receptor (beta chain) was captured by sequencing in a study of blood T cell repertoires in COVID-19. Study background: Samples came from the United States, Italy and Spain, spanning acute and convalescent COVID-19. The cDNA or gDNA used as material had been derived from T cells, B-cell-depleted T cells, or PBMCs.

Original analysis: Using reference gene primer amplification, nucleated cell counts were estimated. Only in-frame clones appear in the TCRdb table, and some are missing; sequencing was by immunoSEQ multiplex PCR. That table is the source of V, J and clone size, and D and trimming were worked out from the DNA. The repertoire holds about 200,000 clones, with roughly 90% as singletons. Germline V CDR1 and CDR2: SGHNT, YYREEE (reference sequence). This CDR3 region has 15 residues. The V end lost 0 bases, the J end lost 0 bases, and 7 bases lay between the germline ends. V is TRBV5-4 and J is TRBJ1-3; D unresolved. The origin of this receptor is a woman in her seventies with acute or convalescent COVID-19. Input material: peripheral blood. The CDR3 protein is CASSLGPFSGNTIYF. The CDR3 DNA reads TGTGCCAGCAGCTTGGGGCCGTTCTCTGGAAACACCATATATTTT.